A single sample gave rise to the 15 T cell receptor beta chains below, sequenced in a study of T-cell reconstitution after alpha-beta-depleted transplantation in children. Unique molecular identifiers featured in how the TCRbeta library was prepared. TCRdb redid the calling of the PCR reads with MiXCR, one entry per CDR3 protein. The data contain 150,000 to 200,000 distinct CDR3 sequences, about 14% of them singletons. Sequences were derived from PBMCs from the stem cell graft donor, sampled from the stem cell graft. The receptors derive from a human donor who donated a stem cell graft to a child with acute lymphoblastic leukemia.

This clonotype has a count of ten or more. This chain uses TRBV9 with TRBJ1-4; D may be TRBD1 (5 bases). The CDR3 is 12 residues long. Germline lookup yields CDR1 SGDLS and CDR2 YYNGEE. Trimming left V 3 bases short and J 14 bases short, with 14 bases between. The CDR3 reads CASSAPGGYLFF. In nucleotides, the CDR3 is TGTGCCAGCAGCGCCCCGGGGGGTTACCTGTTTTTT.

CDR3 sequence (DNA): TGCAGTGCTCTGGAAGAACCCACTACTAGCGGACGAACAGATACGCAGTATTTT. Protein product: CSALEEPTTSGRTDTQYF. The J gene is TRBJ2-3, the V gene TRBV20-1; 8 bases line up with TRBD2. With 5 bases clipped from V and 3 bases from J, the junction kept 19 bases outside the gene matches. This CDR3 is 18 amino acids long. The germline CDR1 and CDR2 sequences are DFQATT and SNEGSKA (reference sequence).

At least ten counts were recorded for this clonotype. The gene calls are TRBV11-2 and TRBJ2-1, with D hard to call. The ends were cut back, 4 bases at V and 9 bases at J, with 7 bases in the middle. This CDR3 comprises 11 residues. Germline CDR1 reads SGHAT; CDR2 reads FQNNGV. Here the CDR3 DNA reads TGTGCCAGCAGCTACACTATTGAGCAGTTCTTC. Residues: CASSYTIEQFF. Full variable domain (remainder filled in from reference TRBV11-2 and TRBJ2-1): EAGVAQSPRYKIIEKRQSVAFWCNPISGHATLYWYQQILGQGPKLLIQFQNNGVVDDSQLPKDRFSAERLKGVDSTLKIQPAKLEDSAVYLCASSYTIEQFFGPGTRLTVL.

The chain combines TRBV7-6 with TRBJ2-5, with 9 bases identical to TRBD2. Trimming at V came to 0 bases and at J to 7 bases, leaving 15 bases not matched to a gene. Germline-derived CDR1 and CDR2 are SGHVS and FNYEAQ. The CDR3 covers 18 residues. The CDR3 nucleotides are TGTGCCAGCAGCTTAGCCCAGACTAGCGGCGGGGTACGGGGGACCCAGTACTTC. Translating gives CASSLAQTSGGVRGTQYF.

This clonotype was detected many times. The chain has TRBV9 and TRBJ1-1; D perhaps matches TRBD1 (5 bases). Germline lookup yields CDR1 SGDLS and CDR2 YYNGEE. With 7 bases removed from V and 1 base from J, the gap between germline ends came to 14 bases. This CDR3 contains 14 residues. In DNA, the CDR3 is TGTGCCAGCTCGAAACAGGTGACGAACACTGAAGCTTTCTTT. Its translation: CASSKQVTNTEAFF. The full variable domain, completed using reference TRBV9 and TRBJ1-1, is DSGVTQTPKHLITATGQRVTLRCSPRSGDLSVYWYQQSLDQGLQFLIQYYNGEERAKGNILERFSAQQFPDLHSELNLSSLELGDSALYFCASSKQVTNTEAFFGQGTRLTVV.

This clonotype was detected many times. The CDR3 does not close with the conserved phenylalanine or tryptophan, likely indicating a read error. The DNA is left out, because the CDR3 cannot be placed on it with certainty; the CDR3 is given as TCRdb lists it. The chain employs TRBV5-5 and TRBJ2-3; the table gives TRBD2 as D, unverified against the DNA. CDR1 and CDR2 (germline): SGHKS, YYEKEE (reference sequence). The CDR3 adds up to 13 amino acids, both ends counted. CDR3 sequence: CASSLGLAGFVGL.

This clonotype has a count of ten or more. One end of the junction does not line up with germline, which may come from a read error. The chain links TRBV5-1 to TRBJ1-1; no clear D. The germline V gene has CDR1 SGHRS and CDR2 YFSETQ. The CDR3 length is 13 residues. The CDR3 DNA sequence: TGCGCCAGCAGCGAAGACCCGAACCCTGAAGCTTTCTTT. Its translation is CASSEDPNPEAFF. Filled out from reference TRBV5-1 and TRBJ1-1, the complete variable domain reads KAGVTQTPRYLIKTRGQQVTLSCSPISGHRSVSWYQQTPGQGLQFLFEYFSETQRNKGNFPGRFSGRQFSNSRSEMNVSTLELGDSALYLCASSEDPNPEAFFGQGTRLTVV.

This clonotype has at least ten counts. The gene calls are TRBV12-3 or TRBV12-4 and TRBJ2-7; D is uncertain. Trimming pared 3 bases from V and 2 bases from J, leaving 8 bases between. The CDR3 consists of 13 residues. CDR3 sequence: CASSLTDTYEQYF. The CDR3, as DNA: TGTGCCAGCAGTTTGACTGACACCTACGAGCAGTACTTC.

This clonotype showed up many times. CDR3: CASSLDKGELFF. CDR3 sequence (DNA): TGTGCCAGCAGCCTCGACAAAGGGGAGCTGTTTTTT. The chain is built from TRBV7-2 and TRBJ2-2; D gene ambiguous. This CDR3 spans 12 amino acids. Trimming removed 5 bases at V and 8 bases at J, with 9 bases between. The V gene's germline CDR1 is SGHTA and CDR2 FQGNSA. The entire variable domain, with the rest obtained from reference TRBV7-2 and TRBJ2-2, is as follows: GAGVSQSPSNKVTEKGKDVELRCDPISGHTALYWYRQSLGQGLEFLIYFQGNSAPDKSGLPSDRFSAERTGGSVSTLTIQRTQQEDSAVYLCASSLDKGELFFGEGSRLTVL.

The CDR3 DNA is TGCGCCAGCAGCATCGGCAGGGGGGACACCGGGGAGCTGTTTTTT. Residues: CASSIGRGDTGELFF. V gene TRBV5-1 combines with J gene TRBJ2-2, with a possible D match to TRBD1 (7 bases). Trimming removed 4 bases from V and 3 bases from J, with 13 bases in between. This CDR3 is 15 amino acids long. Germline CDR1 is SGHRS and CDR2 is YFSETQ.

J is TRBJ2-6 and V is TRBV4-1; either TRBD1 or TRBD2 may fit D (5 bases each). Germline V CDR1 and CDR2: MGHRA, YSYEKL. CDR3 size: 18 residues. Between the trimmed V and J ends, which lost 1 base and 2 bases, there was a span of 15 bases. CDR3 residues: CASSQAWGLSTGANVLTF. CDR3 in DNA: TGCGCCAGCAGCCAAGCGTGGGGGTTATCTACTGGGGCCAACGTCCTGACTTTC.

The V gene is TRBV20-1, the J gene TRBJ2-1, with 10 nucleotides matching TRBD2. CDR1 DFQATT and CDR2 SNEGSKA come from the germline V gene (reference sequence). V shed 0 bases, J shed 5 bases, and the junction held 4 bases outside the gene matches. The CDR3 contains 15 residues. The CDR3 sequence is CSARDGTSVNNEQFF. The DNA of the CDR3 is TGCAGTGCTAGAGACGGGACTAGCGTTAACAATGAGCAGTTCTTC.

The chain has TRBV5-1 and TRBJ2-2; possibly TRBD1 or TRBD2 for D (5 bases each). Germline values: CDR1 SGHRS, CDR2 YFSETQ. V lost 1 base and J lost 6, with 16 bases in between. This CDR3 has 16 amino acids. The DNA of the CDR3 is TGCGCCAGCAGCTTGATGGTTCGGGACCGCTCCGGGGAGCTGTTTTTT. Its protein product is CASSLMVRDRSGELFF.

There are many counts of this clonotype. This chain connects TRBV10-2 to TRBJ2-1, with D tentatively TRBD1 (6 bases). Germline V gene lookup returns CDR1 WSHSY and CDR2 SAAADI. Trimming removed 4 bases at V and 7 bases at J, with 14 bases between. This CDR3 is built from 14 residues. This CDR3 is CASSVPPGENEQFF. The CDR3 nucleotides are TGCGCCAGCAGTGTCCCCCCAGGGGAAAATGAGCAGTTCTTC.

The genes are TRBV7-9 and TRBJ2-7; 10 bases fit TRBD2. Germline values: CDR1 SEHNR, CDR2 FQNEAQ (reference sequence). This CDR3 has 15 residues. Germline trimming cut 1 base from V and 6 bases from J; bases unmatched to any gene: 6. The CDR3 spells CASSLEASGSSEQYF. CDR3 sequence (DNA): TGTGCCAGCAGCTTAGAGGCTAGCGGGAGTTCCGAGCAGTACTTC. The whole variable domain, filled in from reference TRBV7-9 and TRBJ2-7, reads DTGVSQNPRHKITKRGQNVTFRCDPISEHNRLYWYRQTLGQGPEFLTYFQNEAQLEKSRLLSDRFSAERPKGSFSTLEIQRTEQGDSAMYLCASSLEASGSSEQYFGPGTRLTVT.